This T cell receptor (beta chain) stems from a study of regulatory T cells in long-lasting Graves disease. This clonotype showed up many times. The time point is: newly diagnosed GD, antithyroid drugs for less than 3 months. Extracted RNA from PBMCs served as the source of the TCR library. This CDR3 is 14 amino acids long. V lost 2 bases and J 1 base, leaving 9 bases between the germline ends. CDR1 and CDR2 (germline): SGDLS, YYNGEE. TCR beta libraries were built with iRepertoire HTBI primers and Arm-PCR of CDR3 regions. TCRdb redid the calling of the multiplex PCR reads with MiXCR, one entry per CDR3 protein. The sample has approximately 400,000 distinct CDR3 sequences; about an eighth are singletons. The sample was also linked to a second study, of T cells in Graves' hyperthyroidism and ophthalmopathy.

The receptor comes from a woman aged 18-29 years with Graves disease. The chain links TRBV9 to TRBJ1-1; unclear D gene. Sequences were derived from peripheral blood mononuclear cells (PBMCs), sampled at new diagnosis, from a patient treated with antithyroid drugs. The CDR3 coding sequence is TGTGCCAGCAGCGTGGGAGAGGGGAACACTGAAGCTTTCTTT. Its protein is CASSVGEGNTEAFF.